This is a list of T cell receptor beta chains from one sample in a study of blood T cell repertoires in COVID-19. Using immunoSEQ multiplex PCR, the repertoire was profiled, and TCRdb retains in-frame clones only, with some absent. The repertoire has about 220,000 clones, around 89% of them found once; the top ten carry 2.5% to 3%. The specimen sequenced was PBMCs or T cells enriched from blood (not recorded which). These receptor sequences come from a woman aged 25 to 45 who had recovered from COVID-19. Each CDR3 is given with its conserved first and last residue. A D gene is named only where the DNA matches it firmly. Clone size is given for some rows only: seen once, a few or many times, or a class if the clone is expanded.

J gene | V gene | D gene | CDR3 length | clone size | CDR3 DNA | CDR3 protein
TRBJ1-3 | TRBV5-1 | NA | 15 | NA | TGCGCCAGCAGCTTTTCTGAGGACTCTGGAAACACCATATATTTT | CASSFSEDSGNTIYF
TRBJ1-5 | TRBV10-3 | NA | 12 | NA | TGTGCCATCAGTGAGTTCGGTCAGCCCCAGCATTTT | CAISEFGQPQHF
TRBJ1-1 | TRBV7-2 | NA | 13 | NA | TGTGCCAGCAGCATGGACAAGAACACTGAAGCTTTCTTT | CASSMDKNTEAFF
TRBJ1-4 | TRBV19 | NA | 15 | NA | TGTGCCAGTAGTACCCAGGGCTACACTAATGAAAAACTGTTTTTT | CASSTQGYTNEKLFF
TRBJ2-7 | TRBV7-9 | NA | 14 | once | TGTGCCAGCAGCTTAGATATGCGCCCCTACGAGCAGTACTTC | CASSLDMRPYEQYF
TRBJ1-2 | TRBV28 | NA | 14 | NA | TGTGCCAGCAGAGTCAGTTTTACAGGGTCTGGCTACACCTTC | CASRVSFTGSGYTF
TRBJ1-1 | TRBV4-3 | NA | 14 | NA | TGCGCCAGCAGCCAAGATCACAAGAACACTGAAGCTTTCTTT | CASSQDHKNTEAFF
TRBJ1-4 | TRBV7-2 | NA | 14 | NA | TGTGCCAGCAGCTTAAACAGGGTAGACGAAAAACTGTTTTTT | CASSLNRVDEKLFF
TRBJ2-5 | TRBV4-1 | NA | 14 | NA | TGCGCCAGCAGCCAAGATCTAGGGAGAGAGACCCAGTACTTC | CASSQDLGRETQYF
TRBJ2-1 | TRBV6-5 | TRBD1 | 12 | once | TGTGCCAGTGGACAGGGAGTGGGCAAGCAGTTCTTC | CASGQGVGKQFF
TRBJ1-2 | TRBV29-1 | NA | 13 | once | TGCAGCGGATATACAGGATTGTCCGATGGCTACACCTTC | CSGYTGLSDGYTF
TRBJ2-7 | TRBV10-3 | TRBD1 | 16 | NA | TGTGCCATCAGTGAGTGGCCGGGACAGGGCCCCGGCGAGCAGTACTTC | CAISEWPGQGPGEQYF
TRBJ2-1 | TRBV10-1 | NA | 16 | NA | TGCGCCAGCAGTCACGGGGTGCAGGATCTATACAATGAGCAGTTCTTC | CASSHGVQDLYNEQFF
TRBJ2-5 | TRBV7-9 | NA | 16 | NA | TGTGCCAGCAGCTTGGTCGGGGGACAGATCCAAGAGACCCAGTACTTC | CASSLVGGQIQETQYF
TRBJ1-1 | TRBV6-5 | TRBD1 | 14 | NA | TGTGCCAGCATGAGACAGGGGGCGGACACTGAAGCTTTCTTT | CASMRQGADTEAFF
TRBJ2-3 | TRBV3-1/TRBV3-2 | NA | 13 | NA | TGTGCCAGCAGCCAAGACCCGGTCAGGGCGCAGTATTTT | CASSQDPVRAQYF
TRBJ1-3 | TRBV5-6 | NA | 15 | NA | TGTGCCAGCAGCTTGGCCGGCAGGAACCGAAACACCATATATTTT | CASSLAGRNRNTIYF
TRBJ1-2 | TRBV15 | TRBD1 | 14 | few | TGTGCCACCAGCCGCCGGGACAGAAACGTTGGCTACACCTTC | CATSRRDRNVGYTF
TRBJ1-1 | TRBV4-3 | NA | 17 | NA | TGCGCCAGCAGCCAAGAGATTTACTTCGGGGGGCAGACTGAAGCTTTCTTT | CASSQEIYFGGQTEAFF
TRBJ2-5 | TRBV3-1/TRBV3-2 | NA | 17 | once | TGTGCCAGCAGCCAAGATATGAGACGGGGGAAACAAGAGACCCAGTACTTC | CASSQDMRRGKQETQYF
TRBJ2-5 | TRBV5-1 | TRBD1 | 14 | NA | TGCGCCAGCAGCTTGACAGGGGGCCATGAGACCCAGTACTTC | CASSLTGGHETQYF
TRBJ1-5 | TRBV7-6 | NA | 15 | NA | TGTGCCAGCAGCTTAGCCGGGGGTAGCAATCAGCCCCAGCATTTT | CASSLAGGSNQPQHF
TRBJ2-2 | TRBV7-2 | NA | 16 | NA | TGTGCCAGCAGCTTAGCAGGGGCCGCGAACACCGGGGAGCTGTTTTTT | CASSLAGAANTGELFF
TRBJ1-6 | TRBV19 | TRBD1 | 14 | NA | TGTGCCAGTAGCGGGACAGGGGAATCCTCACCCCTCCACTTT | CASSGTGESSPLHF
TRBJ2-4 | TRBV5-1 | NA | 14 | NA | TGCGCCAGCAGCTTGGGCCAGGAAATGGACATTCAGTACTTC | CASSLGQEMDIQYF
TRBJ1-5 | TRBV2 | NA | 14 | NA | TGTGCCAGCAGTTTGGGGGGAAGTAATCAGCCCCAGCATTTT | CASSLGGSNQPQHF
TRBJ2-3 | TRBV10-3 | NA | 15 | NA | TGTGCCATCAACAAAGACAGGGAGGTCACAGATACGCAGTATTTT | CAINKDREVTDTQYF
TRBJ2-5 | TRBV7-2 | NA | 16 | few | TGTGCCAGCAGCTCCGGGACTCAACCCTTCCGGGAGACCCAGTACTTC | CASSSGTQPFRETQYF
TRBJ1-1 | TRBV11-3 | TRBD1 | 13 | NA | TGTGCCAGCAGCATGACAGGGGTCACTGAAGCTTTCTTT | CASSMTGVTEAFF
TRBJ1-5 | TRBV18 | NA | 19 | once | TGTGCCAGCTCACCATCGTCCTCACCTAACAGGTTAGGCAATCAGCCCCAGCATTTT | CASSPSSSPNRLGNQPQHF
TRBJ2-3 | TRBV4-3 | TRBD2 | 17 | NA | TGCGCCAGCAGCCAAGATGGCGGGGGGGCCGGCACAGATACGCAGTATTTT | CASSQDGGGAGTDTQYF
TRBJ2-3 | TRBV18 | NA | 15 | NA | TGTGCCAGCTCAACCGGGACTCTTCGCACAGATACGCAGTATTTT | CASSTGTLRTDTQYF
TRBJ1-1 | TRBV10-3 | TRBD1 | 14 | NA | TGTGCCATCAGTGACAGGGACAGCAACACTGAAGCTTTCTTT | CAISDRDSNTEAFF
TRBJ2-5 | TRBV4-1 | NA | 12 | NA | TGCGCCAGCAGCCAAGGTCTCGGGGGACAGTACTTC | CASSQGLGGQYF
TRBJ2-7 | TRBV9 | NA | 15 | NA | TGTGCCAGCAGCCCCCGGACTCACCCCTCCTACGAGCAGTACTTC | CASSPRTHPSYEQYF
TRBJ2-7 | TRBV18 | NA | 13 | few | TGTGCCAGCTCTCCCACAGGGAGCCACGAGCAGTACTTC | CASSPTGSHEQYF
TRBJ1-2 | TRBV5-1 | NA | 17 | NA | TGCGCCAGCAGCTTGGACCCGACCTTGGGGGAAGGAGGGGGCTACACCTTC | CASSLDPTLGEGGGYTF
TRBJ1-6 | TRBV27 | TRBD1 | 15 | NA | TGTGCCAGCAGTTCGGACAGGGGAGTGGATTCACCCCTCCACTTT | CASSSDRGVDSPLHF
TRBJ2-2 | TRBV5-1 | TRBD2 | 15 | NA | TGCGCCAGCAGCCCCCTTGGGCGGGAGCCAGGGGAGCTGTTTTTT | CASSPLGREPGELFF
TRBJ2-7 | TRBV5-1 | TRBD2 | 14 | NA | TGCGCCAGCAGCTTACGACTAGCGGGCTCCGAGCAGTACTTC | CASSLRLAGSEQYF
TRBJ1-4 | TRBV4-2 | TRBD1 | 16 | NA | TGTGCCAGCAGTCGTAATTCAGGGACAGAGGGGGAAAAACTGTTTTTT | CASSRNSGTEGEKLFF
TRBJ1-3 | TRBV18 | NA | 18 | NA | TGTGCCAGCTTCGGGGAAGGAGGAGGGGCCTTCTCTGGAAACACCATATATTTT | CASFGEGGGAFSGNTIYF
TRBJ1-1 | TRBV6-4 | NA | 14 | NA | TGTGCCAGCAGTGACTCGATGAATGCGGCTGAAGCTTTCTTT | CASSDSMNAAEAFF
TRBJ1-1 | TRBV19 | NA | 14 | NA | TGTGCCAGTAGTCAGAGGCGCATGAACACTGAAGCTTTCTTT | CASSQRRMNTEAFF
TRBJ1-2 | TRBV4-3 | NA | 17 | NA | TGCGCCAGCAGCCAATTTGGTTCATCGTCGGGGTTCTATGGCTACACCTTC | CASSQFGSSSGFYGYTF
TRBJ2-5 | TRBV6-1 | TRBD2 | 16 | NA | TGTGCCAGCAGTGAAGCCCTAGCGGGGGGCCGGGAGACCCAGTACTTC | CASSEALAGGRETQYF
TRBJ1-4 | TRBV9 | NA | 15 | NA | TGTGCCAGCAGCCCTCAGGGGTTGACAAATGAAAAACTGTTTTTT | CASSPQGLTNEKLFF
TRBJ2-2 | TRBV9 | NA | 15 | NA | TGTGCCAGCAGCCGCAACCGGGGGGCGGTCGGGGAGCTGTTTTTT | CASSRNRGAVGELFF